This T cell receptor (beta chain) was recovered during a study of blood T cell repertoires in COVID-19. The overall study: PBMCs, B-cell-depleted T cells, or T cells provided the cDNA or gDNA that made up the material.

TCRdb keeps only in-frame clones here, not all; method: immunoSEQ multiplex PCR. The table has 75,000 to 90,000 clones, about 80% seen once. This TCR was recovered from a middle-aged woman with active or convalescent COVID-19. The material sequenced was peripheral blood.

The CDR3 here is CATSRDRSGGSREQYF. The CDR3 coding sequence is TGTGCCACCAGCAGAGATCGGTCAGGGGGCTCAAGGGAGCAGTACTTC. The chain links TRBV15 to TRBJ2-7; 8 bases match TRBD1. The CDR3 covers 16 residues. The junction had 11 bases not matched to a gene; V was cut back by 0 bases and J by 7 bases. Germline V gene sequence: CDR1 LNHNV, CDR2 YYDKDF (reference sequence).